This is a list of T cell receptor beta chains from one sample in a study of Graves' ophthalmopathy and Graves' hyperthyroidism. TCRdb used MiXCR to reprocess the multiplex PCR reads, holding one entry per CDR3 protein. Altogether about 600,000 distinct CDR3 sequences are present, about 40% being singletons, with the ten largest covering over 3.5%. The sequencing input was peripheral blood or thyroid tissue (not recorded which). The origin of the receptors is an adult man with Graves' hyperthyroidism. Each CDR3 is given with its conserved first and last residue. The order of the fields is J gene, D gene, V gene, clone size, CDR3 protein, CDR3 DNA. D genes are given only for firm matches. Only part of the rows carry a size: once, few, many, or a class if the clone is expanded.

>TRBJ2-3|-|TRBV28|-
CASIDGGSGSDTQYF
TGTGCCAGCATCGATGGGGGAAGTGGTTCAGATACGCAGTATTTT
>TRBJ2-7|-|TRBV20-1|-
CSAGGHLTDEQYF
TGCAGTGCTGGGGGACATCTTACGGACGAGCAGTACTTC
>TRBJ1-1|-|TRBV29-1|many
CSAATATNTEAFF
TGCAGCGCCGCGACAGCGACGAACACTGAAGCTTTCTTT
>TRBJ2-7|TRBD2|TRBV7-2|-
CASSSGLAGGWYEQYF
TGTGCCAGCAGTTCCGGACTAGCGGGGGGTTGGTACGAGCAGTACTTC
>TRBJ1-4|TRBD1|TRBV27|few
CASSLLHRGREKLFF
TGTGCCAGCAGTTTACTGCACAGGGGTAGGGAAAAACTGTTTTTT
>TRBJ1-1|-|TRBV2|many
CASSEKLIMNTEAFF
TGTGCCAGCAGTGAGAAACTGATTATGAACACTGAAGCTTTCTTT
>TRBJ2-5|TRBD1|TRBV2|-
CASSEAGTGEQETQYF
TGTGCCAGCAGTGAAGCGGGAACAGGGGAGCAAGAGACCCAGTACTTC
>TRBJ2-2|-|TRBV5-1|-
CASSGPGELFF
TGTGCCAGCAGCGGCCCCGGGGAGCTGTTTTTT
>TRBJ2-7|-|TRBV20-1|few
CSASTATSSYEQYF
TGCAGTGCTTCGACAGCCACCTCTTCCTACGAGCAGTACTTC
>TRBJ2-5|-|TRBV29-1|-
CSVEVLSSGAETQYF
TGCAGCGTTGAAGTCTTGTCGTCTGGGGCCGAGACCCAGTACTTC
>TRBJ2-3|TRBD2|TRBV29-1|many
CSVGGTSGSNTQYF
TGCAGCGTGGGAGGGACTAGCGGGAGTAATACGCAGTATTTT
>TRBJ2-5|TRBD2|TRBV7-9|-
CASSPGTSVQETQYF
TGTGCCAGCAGTCCCGGGACTAGCGTCCAAGAGACCCAGTACTTC
>TRBJ2-7|TRBD1|TRBV10-3|-
CASSSTGALGYEQYF
TGTGCCAGCAGCTCGACAGGGGCCCTAGGCTACGAGCAGTACTTC
>TRBJ1-6|-|TRBV3-1|few
CASGWRGENSPLHF
TGTGCCAGCGGGTGGCGGGGGGAGAATTCACCCCTCCACTTT
>TRBJ1-5|-|TRBV6-5|many
CASSYSSGDNQPQHF
TGTGCCAGCAGTTACTCTTCGGGGGATAATCAGCCCCAGCATTTT
>TRBJ2-2|-|TRBV10-3|once
CVISGNTGELFF
TGTGTCATCAGTGGGAACACCGGGGAGCTGTTTTTT
>TRBJ2-7|-|TRBV11-1|many
CASSRGKKAYEQYF
TGTGCCAGCAGCCGAGGGAAGAAGGCCTACGAGCAGTACTTC
>TRBJ1-1|TRBD1|TRBV7-2|once
CASSLGTGGSEAFF
TGTGCCAGCAGCTTAGGGACAGGGGGGTCTGAAGCTTTCTTT
>TRBJ1-4|-|TRBV7-2|many
CASSLVGTQNEKLFF
TGTGCCAGCAGCTTAGTGGGGACACAAAATGAAAAACTGTTTTTT
>TRBJ2-5|TRBD1|TRBV5-4|-
CASSTPQQGQETQYF
TGTGCCAGCAGCACCCCGCAACAGGGGCAAGAGACCCAGTACTTC
>TRBJ1-3|-|TRBV7-9|-
CASSLGEGSGNTIYF
TGTGCCAGCAGCTTAGGAGAAGGGTCTGGAAACACCATATATTTT
>TRBJ2-7|TRBD2|TRBV5-8|-
CASSYPGIAGEGSYEQYF
TGTGCCAGCAGCTACCCGGGGATAGCGGGAGAGGGTTCGTACGAGCAGTACTTC
>TRBJ2-7|-|TRBV30|-
CAWSVLGGYEQYF
TGTGCCTGGAGTGTATTAGGGGGTTACGAGCAGTACTTC
>TRBJ1-2|-|TRBV20-1|few
CGIFWGLRGYTF
TGCGGAATTTTTTGGGGCCTTAGAGGCTACACCTTC
>TRBJ2-7|-|TRBV20-1|-
CSASGGTNEQYF
TGCAGTGCTAGCGGCGGGACCAACGAGCAGTACTTC
>TRBJ1-2|-|TRBV3-1|few
CASSQDGYTF
TGTGCCAGCAGCCAAGATGGCTACACCTTC
>TRBJ2-5|TRBD2|TRBV28|-
CASSLSTSGGQETQYF
TGTGCCAGCAGTTTATCCACTAGCGGGGGGCAAGAGACCCAGTACTTC
>TRBJ1-4|TRBD1|TRBV7-1|once
CASSSRDRDVGEKLFF
TGTGCCAGCAGCTCCCGGGACAGGGACGTCGGTGAAAAACTGTTTTTT
>TRBJ2-1|TRBD2|TRBV4-1|-
CASSQEEAGYNEQFF
TGCGCCAGCAGCCAAGAGGAAGCGGGATACAATGAGCAGTTCTTC
>TRBJ2-1|TRBD2|TRBV29-1|-
CSVRPGLAASYNEQFF
TGCAGCGTTCGACCGGGACTAGCGGCCTCCTACAATGAGCAGTTCTTC
>TRBJ1-1|-|TRBV7-4|-
CASSGAGVNEAFF
TGTGCCAGCAGCGGTGCCGGGGTTAATGAAGCTTTCTTT
>TRBJ2-7|-|TRBV11-2|many
CASSLTDYEQYF
TGTGCCAGCAGCTTGACAGACTACGAGCAGTACTTC
>TRBJ1-1|-|TRBV20-1|many
CSARDSSGRVRTEAFF
TGCAGTGCTAGAGATTCCTCGGGGAGGGTTAGGACTGAAGCTTTCTTT
>TRBJ2-6|-|TRBV7-2|-
CASRPTGANVLTF
TGTGCCAGCAGGCCGACAGGGGCCAACGTCCTGACTTTC
>TRBJ1-1|TRBD1|TRBV5-6|-
CASSSQVNRGYNTEAFF
TGTGCCAGTAGTTCCCAGGTTAACAGGGGGTACAACACTGAAGCTTTCTTT
>TRBJ2-3|-|TRBV20-1|-
CSAGGSPFTDTQYF
TGCAGTGCTGGGGGATCGCCCTTCACAGATACGCAGTATTTT
>TRBJ2-7|-|TRBV7-9|few
CASSQLASYEQYF
TGTGCCAGCAGCCAACTAGCTTCCTACGAGCAGTACTTC
>TRBJ2-7|TRBD1|TRBV24-1|many
CATSDSGQGTRSEQYF
TGTGCCACCAGTGACTCGGGACAGGGGACTCGAAGCGAGCAGTACTTC
>TRBJ2-3|-|TRBV9|-
CASSVVQGSTDTQYF
TGTGCCAGCAGCGTAGTGCAGGGGAGCACAGATACGCAGTATTTT
>TRBJ2-1|TRBD2|TRBV7-3|-
CATEPGLARAEQFF
TGTGCCACCGAGCCGGGACTAGCTCGGGCTGAGCAGTTCTTC
>TRBJ2-3|-|TRBV13|few
CASSLGPTTADTQYF
TGTGCCAGCAGCTTAGGCCCCACGACCGCAGATACGCAGTATTTT
>TRBJ2-5|-|TRBV10-2|many
CASSEQNQETQYF
TGCGCCAGCAGCGAGCAGAACCAAGAGACCCAGTACTTC
>TRBJ1-5|TRBD1|TRBV19|many
CASRAGGQPQHF
TGTGCCAGTAGAGCAGGGGGCCAGCCCCAGCATTTT
>TRBJ2-5|TRBD1|TRBV20-1|-
CSASSDRGYNEQYF
TGCAGTGCTAGTTCTGACAGGGGGTACAATGAGCAGTACTTC
>TRBJ2-7|-|TRBV12-3/TRBV12-4|-
CASSFRVGRSSYEQYF
TGTGCCAGCAGTTTTCGGGTTGGAAGGAGCTCCTACGAGCAGTACTTC
>TRBJ2-3|TRBD2|TRBV20-1|-
CSASGGLGTDTQYF
TGCAGTGCTAGTGGCGGACTAGGAACAGATACGCAGTATTTT
>TRBJ2-1|-|TRBV24-1|-
CATSDPGTEDYNEQFF
TGTGCCACCAGTGATCCCGGGACGGAGGATTACAATGAGCAGTTCTTC
>TRBJ1-1|TRBD1|TRBV7-6|-
CASSVEDWQGGSTEAFF
TGTGCCAGCAGCGTTGAAGATTGGCAGGGGGGGAGCACTGAAGCTTTCTTT
>TRBJ2-1|TRBD1|TRBV7-9|-
CASSFRDRGQREQFF
TGTGCCAGCAGCTTTAGGGACAGGGGGCAGCGGGAGCAGTTCTTC
>TRBJ2-7|TRBD2|TRBV20-1|many
CSASPRLAGGPAYEQYF
TGCAGTGCTAGTCCTCGACTAGCGGGAGGCCCGGCCTACGAGCAGTACTTC
>TRBJ2-7|-|TRBV7-3|-
CASSYRDWGGTGELYF
TGTGCCAGCAGTTACCGGGACTGGGGAGGCACCGGGGAGCTGTACTTC
>TRBJ2-7|-|TRBV29-1|-
CSVESGASSEQYF
TGCAGCGTTGAAAGCGGTGCTAGCTCCGAGCAGTACTTC
>TRBJ1-2|TRBD1|TRBV2|many
CASSGQGQGNYGYTF
TGTGCCAGCAGTGGGCAAGGACAGGGAAACTATGGCTACACCTTC
>TRBJ2-7|-|TRBV7-9|-
CASSLDPSYGQYF
TGTGCCAGCAGCTTAGATCCATCCTACGGGCAGTACTTC
>TRBJ1-5|TRBD1|TRBV13|many
CASSSGQDYQPQHF
TGTGCCAGCAGCTCGGGACAGGATTATCAGCCCCAGCATTTT
>TRBJ1-6|-|TRBV7-8|many
CASSLSGDPNSPLHF
TGTGCCAGCAGCTTATCGGGGGATCCTAATTCACCCCTCCACTTT
>TRBJ1-2|-|TRBV5-6|many
CASSFQGLYGYTF
TGTGCCAGCAGCTTTCAGGGTCTCTATGGCTACACCTTC
>TRBJ1-2|TRBD1|TRBV6-5|-
CASSLARQGNYGYTF
TGTGCCAGCAGTTTAGCCCGACAGGGGAACTATGGCTACACCTTC
>TRBJ1-5|-|TRBV10-3|many
CAIGMGGGNQPQHF
TGTGCCATCGGTATGGGAGGTGGCAATCAGCCCCAGCATTTT
>TRBJ1-4|-|TRBV5-1|-
CASSLGGRSSAEKLFF
TGCGCCAGCAGCTTGGGGGGGCGCTCTTCCGCTGAAAAACTGTTTTTT